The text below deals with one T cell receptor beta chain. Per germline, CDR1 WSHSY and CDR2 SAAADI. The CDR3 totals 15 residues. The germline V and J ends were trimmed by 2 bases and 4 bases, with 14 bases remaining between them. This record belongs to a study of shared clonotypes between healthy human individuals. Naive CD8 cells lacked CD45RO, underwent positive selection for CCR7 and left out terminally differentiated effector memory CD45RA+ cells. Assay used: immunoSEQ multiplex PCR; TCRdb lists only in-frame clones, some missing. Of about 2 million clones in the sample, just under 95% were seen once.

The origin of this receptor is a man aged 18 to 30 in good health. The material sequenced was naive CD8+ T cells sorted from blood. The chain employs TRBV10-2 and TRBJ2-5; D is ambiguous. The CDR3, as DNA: TGCGCCAGCAGTGAGGGGGTTCAACGGCGAGAGACCCAGTACTTC. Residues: CASSEGVQRRETQYF.